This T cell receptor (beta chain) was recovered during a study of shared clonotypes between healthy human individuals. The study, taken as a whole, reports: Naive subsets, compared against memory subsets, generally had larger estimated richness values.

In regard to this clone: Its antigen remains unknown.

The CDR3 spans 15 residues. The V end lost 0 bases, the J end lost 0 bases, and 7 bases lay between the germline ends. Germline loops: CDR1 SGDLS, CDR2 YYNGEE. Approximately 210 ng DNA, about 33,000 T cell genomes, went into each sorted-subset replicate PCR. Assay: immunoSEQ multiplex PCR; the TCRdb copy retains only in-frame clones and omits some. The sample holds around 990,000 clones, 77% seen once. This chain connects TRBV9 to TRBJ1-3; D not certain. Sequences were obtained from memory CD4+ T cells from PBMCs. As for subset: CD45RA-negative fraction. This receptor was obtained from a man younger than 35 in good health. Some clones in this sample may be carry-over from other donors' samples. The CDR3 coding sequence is TGTGCCAGCAGCGTAGGACGGGTCTCTGGAAACACCATATATTTT. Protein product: CASSVGRVSGNTIYF.